This TCR beta chain was sequenced for a study of cytomegalovirus exposure and HLA in healthy donors. Findings and limits, study-wide: Investigators reported over 150 TCR beta chains as tied to cytomegalovirus.

Germline V CDR1 and CDR2: GTSNPN, SVGIG (reference sequence). The CDR3 spans 14 residues. Trimming took 0 bases from V and 4 from J, leaving 9 bases between them. With regard to this clone: Its antigen remains unknown.

Sequencing used immunoSEQ multiplex PCR; TCRdb keeps in-frame clones, though not all of them. In the table there are about 350,000 clones, approximately 90% of which are singletons. J is TRBJ2-2 and V is TRBV30, with a weak D call TRBD1 (6 bases). The source of this sequence is a woman under 40 in good health and CMV-seropositive. Specimen: PBMCs. CDR3 DNA: TGTGCCTGGAGTGTACGGACAGTCACCGGGGAGCTGTTTTTT. Translating it yields CAWSVRTVTGELFF. Variable domain in full (rest from reference TRBV30 and TRBJ2-2): SQTIHQWPATLVQPVGSPLSLECTVEGTSNPNLYWYRQAAGRGLQLLFYSVGIGQISSEVPQNLSASRPQDRQFILSSKKLLLSDSGFYLCAWSVRTVTGELFFGEGSRLTVL.